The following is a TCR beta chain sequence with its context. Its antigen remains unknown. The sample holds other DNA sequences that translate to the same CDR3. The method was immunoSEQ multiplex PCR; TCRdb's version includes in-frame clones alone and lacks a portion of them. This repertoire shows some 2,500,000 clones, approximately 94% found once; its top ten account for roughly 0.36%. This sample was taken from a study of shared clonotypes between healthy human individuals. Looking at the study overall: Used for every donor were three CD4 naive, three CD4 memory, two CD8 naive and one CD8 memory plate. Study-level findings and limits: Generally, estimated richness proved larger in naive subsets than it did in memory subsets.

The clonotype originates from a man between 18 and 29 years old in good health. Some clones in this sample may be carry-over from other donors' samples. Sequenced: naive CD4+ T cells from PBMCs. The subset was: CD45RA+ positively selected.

Here the CDR3 DNA reads TGTGCCAGTGGCGGGGAGACAGAGCCCTATCAGCCCCAGCATTTT. It specifies CASGGETEPYQPQHF. This chain connects TRBV19 to TRBJ1-5; D perhaps matches TRBD1 (5 bases). V dropped 8 bases and J dropped 5 bases, with 19 bases sitting between them. The germline CDR1 and CDR2 sequences are LNHDA and SQIVND (reference sequence). The CDR3 is made up of 15 amino acids.